This TCR beta chain is from a study of yellow fever vaccine responses in identical twins (dated by TCRdb to 2016 to 2019). The study in broad terms: In the study, vaccine-responding T cell clones were precisely tracked in identical twins.

Library generation was performed with RT-PCR. Instrument on record: Illumina HiSeq 2500. Starting from the raw public reads, TCRdb applied fastp trimming at Q25, assembled clones with MiXCR and retained in-frame beta chains. Entries that share a CDR3 protein sequence are merged under the most common genes and DNA. In this sample the table shows some 16,000 distinct CDR3 sequences, 82% of which occur a single time. The ten largest clones capture about 1.8% of the sample. As encoded in the germline V gene, CDR1 is KGHSH while CDR2 is LQKENI. CDR3 length: 17 amino acids, cysteine to phenylalanine. The sequence is cut down to CDR3 DNA, 51 bases in frame from base 1. V ends up 3 bases short and J 2 bases short, with an unmatched junction base count of 11. Overall study outcomes, separate from this receptor: The authors reported that the T cell response to vaccination in identical twins appeared partly convergent and partly personalized.

This clonotype appeared once. The clone's antigen remains unknown. No clone much larger than this one lies a single base away; base qualities are absent. One read yields weak evidence. Sequences were derived from T cells from blood (PBMCs), unsorted or a sorted subset (not recorded which), sampled before or after yellow fever vaccination (not recorded which). The rearranged chain carries TRBV18 and TRBJ2-7; TRBD1 aligns with 9 central bases. This clonotype was sampled from a woman younger than 35 who received the yellow fever vaccine. Donor details come from another sample of the same person, matched by shared clones. The CDR3 region: CASSPTITTGGPYEQYF. Here is the DNA: TGTGCCAGCTCACCTACGATAACGACAGGGGGACCCTACGAGCAGTACTTC.